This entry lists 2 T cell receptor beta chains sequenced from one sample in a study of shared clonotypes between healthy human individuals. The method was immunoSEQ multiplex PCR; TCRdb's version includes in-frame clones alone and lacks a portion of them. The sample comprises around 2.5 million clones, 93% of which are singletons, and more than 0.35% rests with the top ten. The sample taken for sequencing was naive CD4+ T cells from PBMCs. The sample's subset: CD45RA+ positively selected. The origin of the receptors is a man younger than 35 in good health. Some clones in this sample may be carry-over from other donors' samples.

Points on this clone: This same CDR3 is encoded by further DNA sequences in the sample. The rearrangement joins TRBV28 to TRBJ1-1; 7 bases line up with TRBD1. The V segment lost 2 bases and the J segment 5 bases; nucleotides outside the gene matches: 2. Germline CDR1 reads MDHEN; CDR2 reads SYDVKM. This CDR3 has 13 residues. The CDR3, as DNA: TGTGCCAGCAGTTTACAGGGGGAAACTGAAGCTTTCTTT. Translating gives CASSLQGETEAFF.

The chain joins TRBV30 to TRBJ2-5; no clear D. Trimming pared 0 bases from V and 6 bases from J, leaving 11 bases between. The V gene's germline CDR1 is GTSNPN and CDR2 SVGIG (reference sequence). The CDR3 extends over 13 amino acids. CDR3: CAWSVLGYQTQYF. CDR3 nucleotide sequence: TGTGCCTGGAGTGTACTGGGATATCAGACCCAGTACTTC.